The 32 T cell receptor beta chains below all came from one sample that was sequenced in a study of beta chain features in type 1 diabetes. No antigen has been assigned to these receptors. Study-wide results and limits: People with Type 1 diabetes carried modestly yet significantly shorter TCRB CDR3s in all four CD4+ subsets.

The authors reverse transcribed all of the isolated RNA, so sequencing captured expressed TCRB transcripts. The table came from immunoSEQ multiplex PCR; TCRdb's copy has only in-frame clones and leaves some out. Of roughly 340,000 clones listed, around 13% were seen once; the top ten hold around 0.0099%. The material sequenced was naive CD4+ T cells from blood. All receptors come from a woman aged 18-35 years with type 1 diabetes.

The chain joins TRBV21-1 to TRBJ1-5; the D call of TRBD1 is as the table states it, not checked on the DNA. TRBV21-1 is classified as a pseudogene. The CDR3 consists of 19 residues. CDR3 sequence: CASSKGLGQGFDGNQPQHF. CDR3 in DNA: TGTGCCAGCAGCAAGGGGCTAGGACAGGGGTTTGATGGCAATCAGCCCCAGCATTTT.

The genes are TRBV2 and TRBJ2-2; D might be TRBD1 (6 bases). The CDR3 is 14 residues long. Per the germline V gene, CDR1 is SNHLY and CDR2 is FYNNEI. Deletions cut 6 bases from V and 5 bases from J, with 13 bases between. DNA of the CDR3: TGTGCCAGCAGCTTGGACAGCAAGACCGGGGAGCTGTTTTTT. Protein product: CASSLDSKTGELFF.

CDR3 coding DNA: TGTGCCAGCAGCGTAGGCAGGGTAGAATACAATGAGCAGTTCTTC. Residues: CASSVGRVEYNEQFF. The chain links TRBV9 to TRBJ2-1, with TRBD1 as a possible D gene (5 bases). V gave up 0 bases and J gave up 4 bases, with 11 bases separating them. This CDR3 has 15 amino acids. Germline-derived CDR1 and CDR2 are SGDLS and YYNGEE.

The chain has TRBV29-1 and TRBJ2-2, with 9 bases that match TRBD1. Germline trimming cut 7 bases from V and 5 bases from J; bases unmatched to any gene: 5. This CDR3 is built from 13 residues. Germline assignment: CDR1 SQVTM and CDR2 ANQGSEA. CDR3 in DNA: TGCAGCGGTACACAGGGGGCGACCGGGGAGCTGTTTTTT. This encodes CSGTQGATGELFF.

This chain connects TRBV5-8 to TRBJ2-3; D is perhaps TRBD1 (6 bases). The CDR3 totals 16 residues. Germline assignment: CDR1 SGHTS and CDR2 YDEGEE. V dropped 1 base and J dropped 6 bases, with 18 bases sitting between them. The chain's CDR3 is CASSLIRWGLRDTQYF. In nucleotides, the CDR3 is TGTGCCAGCAGCTTGATACGGTGGGGGCTTAGGGATACGCAGTATTTT.

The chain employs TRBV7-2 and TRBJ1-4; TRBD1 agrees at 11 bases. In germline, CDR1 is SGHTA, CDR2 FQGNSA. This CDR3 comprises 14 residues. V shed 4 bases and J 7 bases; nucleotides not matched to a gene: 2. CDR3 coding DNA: TGTGCCAGCAGCTGGGACAGGGGGACTGAAAAACTGTTTTTT. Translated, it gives CASSWDRGTEKLFF.

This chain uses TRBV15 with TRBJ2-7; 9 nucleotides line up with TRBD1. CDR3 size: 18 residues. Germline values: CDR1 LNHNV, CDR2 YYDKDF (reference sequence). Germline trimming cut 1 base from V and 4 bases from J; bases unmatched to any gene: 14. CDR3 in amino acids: CATSRVIWRGTGTYEQYF. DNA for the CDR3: TGTGCCACCAGCAGAGTGATATGGAGGGGGACAGGGACTTACGAGCAGTACTTC.

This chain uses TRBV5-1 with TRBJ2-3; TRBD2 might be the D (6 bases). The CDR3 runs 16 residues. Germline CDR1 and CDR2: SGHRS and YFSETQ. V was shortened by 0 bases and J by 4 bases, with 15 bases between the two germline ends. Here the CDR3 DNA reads TGCGCCAGCAGCTTGGTTACGGGAGTTGGACCAGATACGCAGTATTTT. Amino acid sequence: CASSLVTGVGPDTQYF.

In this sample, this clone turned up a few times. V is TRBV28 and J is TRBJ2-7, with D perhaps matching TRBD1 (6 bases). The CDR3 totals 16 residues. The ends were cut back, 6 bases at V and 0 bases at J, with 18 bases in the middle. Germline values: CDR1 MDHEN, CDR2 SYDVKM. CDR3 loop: CASRRGPTGDSYEQYF. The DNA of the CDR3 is TGTGCCAGCAGACGAGGCCCGACAGGTGACTCCTACGAGCAGTACTTC.

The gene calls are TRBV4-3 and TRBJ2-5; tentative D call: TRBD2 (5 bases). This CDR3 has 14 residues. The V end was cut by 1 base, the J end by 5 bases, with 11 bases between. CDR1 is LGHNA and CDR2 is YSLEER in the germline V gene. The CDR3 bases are TGCGCCAGCAGCCAAGGCGGGTCGGGGGAGACCCAGTACTTC. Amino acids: CASSQGGSGETQYF.

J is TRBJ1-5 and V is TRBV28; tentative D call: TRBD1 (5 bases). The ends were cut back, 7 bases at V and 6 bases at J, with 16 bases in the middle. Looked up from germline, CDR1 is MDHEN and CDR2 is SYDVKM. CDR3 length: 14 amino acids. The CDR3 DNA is TGTGCCAGCACCACCTCCCAGGGATTTCAGCCCCAGCATTTT. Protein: CASTTSQGFQPQHF. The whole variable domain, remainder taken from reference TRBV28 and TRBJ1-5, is DVKVTQSSRYLVKRTGEKVFLECVQDMDHENMFWYRQDPGLGLRLIYFSYDVKMKEKGDIPEGYSVSREKKERFSLILESASTNQTSMYLCASTTSQGFQPQHFGDGTRLSIL.

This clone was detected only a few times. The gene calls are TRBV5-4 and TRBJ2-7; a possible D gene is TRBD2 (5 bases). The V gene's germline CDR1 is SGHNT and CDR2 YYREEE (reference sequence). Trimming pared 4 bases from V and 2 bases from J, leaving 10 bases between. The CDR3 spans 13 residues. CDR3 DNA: TGTGCCAGCAGCCCGGGGTTGGCCTACGAGCAGTACTTC. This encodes CASSPGLAYEQYF. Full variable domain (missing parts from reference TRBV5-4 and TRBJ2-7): ETGVTQSPTHLIKTRGQQVTLRCSSQSGHNTVSWYQQALGQGPQFIFQYYREEENGRGNFPPRFSGLQFPNYSSELNVNALELDDSALYLCASSPGLAYEQYFGPGTRLTVT.

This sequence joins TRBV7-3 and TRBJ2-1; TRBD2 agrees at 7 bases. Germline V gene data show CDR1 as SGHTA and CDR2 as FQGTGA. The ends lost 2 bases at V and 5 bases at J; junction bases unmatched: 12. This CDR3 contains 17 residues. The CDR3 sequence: CASSLGPRLAGNNEQFF. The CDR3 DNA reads TGTGCCAGCAGCTTAGGGCCCCGACTAGCCGGTAACAATGAGCAGTTCTTC.

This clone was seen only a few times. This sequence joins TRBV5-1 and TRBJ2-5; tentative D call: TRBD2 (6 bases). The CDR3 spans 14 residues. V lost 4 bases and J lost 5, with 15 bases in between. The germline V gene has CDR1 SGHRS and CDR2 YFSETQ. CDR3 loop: CASSPEGPTETQYF. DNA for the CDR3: TGCGCCAGCAGCCCGGAGGGCCCCACGGAGACCCAGTACTTC.

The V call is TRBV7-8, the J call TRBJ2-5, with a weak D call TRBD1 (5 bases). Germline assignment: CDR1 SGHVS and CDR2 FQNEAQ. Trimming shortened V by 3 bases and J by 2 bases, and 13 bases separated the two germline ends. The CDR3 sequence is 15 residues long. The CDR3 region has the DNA TGTGCCAGCAGCTTTGACACAGGTACACAAGAGACCCAGTACTTC. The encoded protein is CASSFDTGTQETQYF.

The CDR3 DNA is TGTGCCAGCAACGAGGAGGGCTATGGCTACACCTTC. It is translated as CASNEEGYGYTF. This chain joins TRBV28 and TRBJ1-2, with no clear D. CDR3 length: 12 amino acids. V was cut by 7 bases and J by 4 bases, with 10 bases left in between. CDR1 is MDHEN, CDR2 SYDVKM, per germline.

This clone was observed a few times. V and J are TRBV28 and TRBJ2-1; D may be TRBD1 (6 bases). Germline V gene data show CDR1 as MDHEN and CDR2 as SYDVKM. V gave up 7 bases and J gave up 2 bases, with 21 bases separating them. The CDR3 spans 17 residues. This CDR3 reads CASTSSTGSSPYNEQFF. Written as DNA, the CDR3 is TGTGCCAGCACCTCCTCGACAGGTTCAAGCCCCTACAATGAGCAGTTCTTC.

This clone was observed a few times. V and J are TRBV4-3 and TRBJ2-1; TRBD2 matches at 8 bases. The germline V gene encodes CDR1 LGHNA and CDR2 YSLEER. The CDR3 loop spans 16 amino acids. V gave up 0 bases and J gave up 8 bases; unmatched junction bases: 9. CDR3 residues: CASSQDLRGGWDEQFF. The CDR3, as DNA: TGCGCCAGCAGCCAAGATCTCCGCGGGGGGTGGGATGAGCAGTTCTTC.

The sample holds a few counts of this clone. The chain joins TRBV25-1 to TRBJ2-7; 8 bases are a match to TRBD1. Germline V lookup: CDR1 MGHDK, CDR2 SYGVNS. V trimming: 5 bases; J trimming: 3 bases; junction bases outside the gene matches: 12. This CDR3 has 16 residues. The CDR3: CASSKGTGQAFYEQYF. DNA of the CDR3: TGTGCCAGCAGTAAAGGTACGGGACAGGCTTTCTACGAGCAGTACTTC.

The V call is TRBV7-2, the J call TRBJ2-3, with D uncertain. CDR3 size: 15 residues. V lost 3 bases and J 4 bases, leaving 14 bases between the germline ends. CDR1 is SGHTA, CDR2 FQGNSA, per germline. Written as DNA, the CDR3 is TGTGCCAGCAGCTTCTTATCTAGTTTTGCAGATACGCAGTATTTT. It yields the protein CASSFLSSFADTQYF.

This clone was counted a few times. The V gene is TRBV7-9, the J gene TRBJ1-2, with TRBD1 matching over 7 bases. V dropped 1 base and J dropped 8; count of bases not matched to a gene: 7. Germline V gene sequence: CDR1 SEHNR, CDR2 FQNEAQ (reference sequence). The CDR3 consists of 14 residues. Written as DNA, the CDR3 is TGTGCCAGCAGCTTAGGGACAGGCCTCGAGGGCTACACCTTC. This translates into CASSLGTGLEGYTF.

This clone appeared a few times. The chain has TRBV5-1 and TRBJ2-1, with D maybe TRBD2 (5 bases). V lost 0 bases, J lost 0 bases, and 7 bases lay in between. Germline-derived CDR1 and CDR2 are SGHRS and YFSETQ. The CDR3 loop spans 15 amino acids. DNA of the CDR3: TGCGCCAGCAGCTTGGTTGGAGGCTCCTACAATGAGCAGTTCTTC. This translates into CASSLVGGSYNEQFF.

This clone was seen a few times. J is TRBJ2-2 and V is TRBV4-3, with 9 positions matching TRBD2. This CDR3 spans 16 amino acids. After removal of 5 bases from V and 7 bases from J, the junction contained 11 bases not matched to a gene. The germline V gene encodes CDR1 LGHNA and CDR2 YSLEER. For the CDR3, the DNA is TGCGCCAGCAGCAGAATTGGGACTAGCAGAAGCGGGGAGCTGTTTTTT. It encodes CASSRIGTSRSGELFF.

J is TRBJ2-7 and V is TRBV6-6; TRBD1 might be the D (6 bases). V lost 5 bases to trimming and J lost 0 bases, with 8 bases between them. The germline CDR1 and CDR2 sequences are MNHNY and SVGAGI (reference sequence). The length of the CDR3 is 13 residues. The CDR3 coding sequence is TGTGCCAGCAGTGGGGACACCTCCTACGAGCAGTACTTC. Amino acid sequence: CASSGDTSYEQYF.

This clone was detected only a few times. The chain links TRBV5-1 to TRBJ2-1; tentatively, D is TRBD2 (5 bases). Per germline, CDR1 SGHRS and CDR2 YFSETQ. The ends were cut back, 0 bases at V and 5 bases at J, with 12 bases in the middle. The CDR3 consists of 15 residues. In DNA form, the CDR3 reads TGCGCCAGCAGCTTGGTGGGGAGATGGGACAATGAGCAGTTCTTC. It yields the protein CASSLVGRWDNEQFF.

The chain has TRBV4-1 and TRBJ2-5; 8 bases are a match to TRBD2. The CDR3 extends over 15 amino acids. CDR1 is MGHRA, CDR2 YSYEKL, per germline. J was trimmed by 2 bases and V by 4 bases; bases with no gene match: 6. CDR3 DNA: TGCGCCAGCAGCCGGGTCGGGGGGGCTCAAGAGACCCAGTACTTC. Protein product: CASSRVGGAQETQYF.

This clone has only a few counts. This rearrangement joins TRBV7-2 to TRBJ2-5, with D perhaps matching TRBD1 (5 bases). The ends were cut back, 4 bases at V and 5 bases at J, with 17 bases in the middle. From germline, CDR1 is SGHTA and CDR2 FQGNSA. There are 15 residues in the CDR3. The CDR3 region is CASSSHWGPRETQYF. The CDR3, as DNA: TGTGCCAGCAGCTCGCACTGGGGCCCCCGGGAGACCCAGTACTTC.

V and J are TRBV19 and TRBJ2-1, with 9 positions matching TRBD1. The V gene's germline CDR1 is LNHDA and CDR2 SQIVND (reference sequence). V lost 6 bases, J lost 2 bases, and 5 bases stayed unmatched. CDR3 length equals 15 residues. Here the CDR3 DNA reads TGTGCCAGTAGACCCCGGGACAGGGCCTACAATGAGCAGTTCTTC. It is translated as CASRPRDRAYNEQFF.

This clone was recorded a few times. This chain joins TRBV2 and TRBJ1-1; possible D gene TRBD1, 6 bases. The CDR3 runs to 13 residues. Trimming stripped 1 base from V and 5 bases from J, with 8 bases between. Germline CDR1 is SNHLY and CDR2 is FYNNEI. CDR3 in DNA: TGTGCCAGCAGTGAAGGGGGGCGGACTGAAGCTTTCTTT. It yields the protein CASSEGGRTEAFF.

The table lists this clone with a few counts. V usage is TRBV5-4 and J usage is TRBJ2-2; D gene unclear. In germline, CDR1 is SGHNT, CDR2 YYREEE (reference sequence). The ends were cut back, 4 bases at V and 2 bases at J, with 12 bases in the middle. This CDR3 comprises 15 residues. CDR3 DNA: TGTGCCAGCAGCACCAGGCATCATAACACCGGGGAGCTGTTTTTT. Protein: CASSTRHHNTGELFF. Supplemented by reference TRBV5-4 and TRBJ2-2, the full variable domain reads ETGVTQSPTHLIKTRGQQVTLRCSSQSGHNTVSWYQQALGQGPQFIFQYYREEENGRGNFPPRFSGLQFPNYSSELNVNALELDDSALYLCASSTRHHNTGELFFGEGSRLTVL.

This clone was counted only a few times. The CDR3 sequence is CASSDPGTGVSEQYF. The CDR3 DNA reads as TGTGCCAGCAGCGACCCCGGGACAGGGGTTAGCGAGCAGTACTTC. The chain links TRBV7-2 to TRBJ2-7; 10 nucleotides line up with TRBD1. The CDR3 is made up of 15 amino acids. Germline-derived CDR1 and CDR2 are SGHTA and FQGNSA. The V segment lost 5 bases and the J segment 6 bases; nucleotides outside the gene matches: 10.

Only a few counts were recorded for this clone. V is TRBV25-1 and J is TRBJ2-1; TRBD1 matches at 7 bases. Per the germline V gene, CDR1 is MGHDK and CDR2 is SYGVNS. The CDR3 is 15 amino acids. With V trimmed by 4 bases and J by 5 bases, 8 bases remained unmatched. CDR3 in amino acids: CASSATGTEHNEQFF. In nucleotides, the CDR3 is TGTGCCAGCAGTGCGACCGGGACAGAACACAATGAGCAGTTCTTC. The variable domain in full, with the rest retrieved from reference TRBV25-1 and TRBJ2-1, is EADIYQTPRYLVIGTGKKITLECSQTMGHDKMYWYQQDPGMELHLIHYSYGVNSTEKGDLSSESTVSRIRTEHFPLTLESARPSHTSQYLCASSATGTEHNEQFFGPGTRLTVL.